Described below is a single T cell receptor (beta chain) sequence and its context. Its target is not known. Sequenced by immunoSEQ multiplex PCR; TCRdb stores in-frame clones only, minus some. The sample gives over 60,000 clones, 75% to 90% of which show up once; 1.5% to 2% is in the top ten. To release intraepithelial and lamina propria lymphocytes, the graft tissue was processed. The data were taken from a study of graft-versus-host responses after intestinal transplantation. Study-level information: Recipients underwent multivisceral, liver-intestinal, or isolated intestinal transplants. The whole recipient group had anti-thymocyte globulin induction followed by tacrolimus and steroids for around three years. Study results and caveats: Allograft graft-versus-host to host-versus-graft clonal ratios ran high in patients with graft-donor T cell macrochimerism. Among recipient marrow samples, GvH clones were found; some appeared first in ileum or blood.

This CDR3 has 17 amino acids. CDR1 and CDR2 from the germline V gene are SGHTA and FQGNSA. V was shortened by 4 bases and J by 2 bases, with 20 bases between the two germline ends. This sample comprised ileum tissue, obtained 350 to 400 days after transplant. This clonotype was sampled from a human patient who received an intestinal transplant, so some T cells may come from the graft donor. The chain is built from TRBV7-2 and TRBJ2-5; TRBD1 or TRBD2 may be the D gene (5 bases each). The DNA of the CDR3 is TGTGCCAGCAGCTCCTCCCACCGGGACCTCAGGCAAGAGACCCAGTACTTC. Its protein product is CASSSSHRDLRQETQYF.